The 11 T cell receptor beta chains presented below share a single source sample, sequenced in a study of blood T cell repertoires in COVID-19. The table came from immunoSEQ multiplex PCR; TCRdb's copy has only in-frame clones and leaves some out. The sample carries 150,000 to 200,000 clones, roughly 79% recorded once. The sample comprised peripheral blood. The origin of the receptors is a woman in her 70s with acute or convalescent COVID-19.

The gene calls are TRBV29-1 and TRBJ2-5; D is uncertain. The CDR3 is made up of 12 amino acids. The V gene lost 4 bases and the J gene lost 4 bases, with 10 bases spanning the gap. Germline CDR1 is SQVTM and CDR2 is ANQGSEA. CDR3 loop: CSVVASGETQYF. CDR3 bases: TGCAGCGTTGTTGCTTCGGGAGAGACCCAGTACTTC.

V usage is TRBV14 and J usage is TRBJ1-6, with TRBD1 as a possible D gene (6 bases). The CDR3 loop spans 14 amino acids. Trimming stripped 4 bases from V and 7 bases from J, with 11 bases between. Germline CDR1 reads SGHDN; CDR2 reads FVKESK. The CDR3 DNA sequence: TGTGCCAGCAGCCCATTTAGGGGGAATTCACCCCTCCACTTT. It yields the protein CASSPFRGNSPLHF.

The chain joins TRBV5-1 to TRBJ2-1, with TRBD1 matching over 7 bases. Unmatched junction bases numbered 15, after V lost 3 bases and J lost 6 bases. The CDR3 consists of 17 residues. Germline V CDR1 and CDR2: SGHRS, YFSETQ. The CDR3 DNA reads TGCGCCAGCAGCTGGGCTGGACGGACAGGCGCCTCCAATGAGCAGTTCTTC. Translating gives CASSWAGRTGASNEQFF.

There are a few counts of this clone. The V call is TRBV7-8, the J call TRBJ1-2; 9 bases match TRBD1. The CDR3 spans 17 residues. V gave up 5 bases and J gave up 1 base; unmatched junction bases: 11. Germline CDR1 and CDR2: SGHVS and FQNEAQ. The CDR3 sequence: CASSRGTGRLLNYGYTF. CDR3 in DNA: TGTGCCAGCAGCCGAGGGACAGGGCGTCTGCTTAACTATGGCTACACCTTC.

CDR3 loop: CASSLKGGAGNEQFF. As DNA, the CDR3 is TGTGCCAGCAGCTTAAAAGGCGGGGCGGGGAATGAGCAGTTCTTC. The gene calls are TRBV7-3 and TRBJ2-1; tentative D call: TRBD2 (6 bases). The CDR3 consists of 15 residues. V was trimmed by 1 base and J by 7 bases, leaving 14 bases between them. From germline, CDR1 is SGHTA and CDR2 FQGTGA.

J is TRBJ2-2 and V is TRBV6-5; TRBD2 matches 7 bases. The germline CDR1 and CDR2 sequences are MNHEY and SVGAGI. Germline trimming cut 4 bases from V and 4 bases from J; bases unmatched to any gene: 6. There are 15 residues in the CDR3. The CDR3 loop reads CASSWFGRRTGELFF. In DNA, the CDR3 is TGTGCCAGCAGTTGGTTCGGGAGGCGCACCGGGGAGCTGTTTTTT.

The chain combines TRBV28 with TRBJ1-1; TRBD1 matches at 10 bases. The CDR3 covers 16 residues. Per the germline V gene, CDR1 is MDHEN and CDR2 is SYDVKM. V trimming: 5 bases; J trimming: 0 bases; junction bases outside the gene matches: 6. DNA of the CDR3: TGTGCCAGCAGTGGACAGGGGGGAGTGATGAACACTGAAGCTTTCTTT. Protein product: CASSGQGGVMNTEAFF.

Note on this clone: Within the sample, other DNA sequences also encode this same CDR3. The rearrangement uses TRBV30 and TRBJ2-1; D perhaps matches TRBD1 (6 bases). CDR3 length: 13 residues. V lost 5 bases and J lost 4, with 12 bases in between. Germline CDR1 is GTSNPN and CDR2 is SVGIG (reference sequence). CDR3 residues: CAWGRDKYNEQFF. The CDR3 nucleotides read TGTGCCTGGGGCCGGGACAAGTACAATGAGCAGTTCTTC.

The sample holds a few counts of this clone. V and J are TRBV6-2 or TRBV6-3 and TRBJ2-1, with 15 bases matching TRBD2. Germline CDR1 MNHEY, CDR2 SVGEGT. This CDR3 contains 17 residues. V shed 4 bases, J shed 6 bases, and the junction held 7 bases outside the gene matches. The CDR3 sequence: CASSWPTGLAGGNEQFF. The CDR3 DNA reads TGTGCCAGCAGTTGGCCTACGGGACTAGCGGGAGGCAATGAGCAGTTCTTC.

The chain combines TRBV9 with TRBJ2-5; the match to TRBD2 covers 11 bases. With V trimmed by 4 bases and J by 2 bases, 7 bases remained unmatched. CDR3 length: 16 amino acids. Looked up from germline, CDR1 is SGDLS and CDR2 is YYNGEE. For the CDR3, the DNA is TGTGCCAGCAGCCTTGGACTAGCGGGCGGACAAGAGACCCAGTACTTC. Protein: CASSLGLAGGQETQYF. Supplemented by reference TRBV9 and TRBJ2-5, the full variable domain reads DSGVTQTPKHLITATGQRVTLRCSPRSGDLSVYWYQQSLDQGLQFLIQYYNGEERAKGNILERFSAQQFPDLHSELNLSSLELGDSALYFCASSLGLAGGQETQYFGPGTRLLVL.

The chain recombines TRBV27 with TRBJ1-5; no clear D. Trimming shortened V by 1 base and J by 3 bases, and 13 bases separated the two germline ends. CDR1 is MNHEY, CDR2 SMNVEV, per germline (reference sequence). The CDR3 spans 16 residues. This CDR3 is CASSLFSGRHNQPQHF. Written as DNA, the CDR3 is TGTGCCAGCAGTTTATTCTCCGGCAGACACAATCAGCCCCAGCATTTT.